Sequencing of this T cell receptor beta chain was carried out in a study of cytomegalovirus exposure and HLA in healthy donors. At the level of the study: The platform used for the roughly 130 validation repertoires matched that of the roughly 670 first-cohort repertoires, a later analysis reported.

Profiling relied on immunoSEQ multiplex PCR, and the TCRdb table lists in-frame clones only, not all of them. Here the sample spans some 120,000 clones, about 93% being singletons. Trimming removed 8 bases from V and 1 base from J, with 11 bases in between. CDR3 size: 14 residues. Germline CDR1 is MNHEY and CDR2 is SVGAGI. The V call is TRBV6-5, the J call TRBJ2-2; D is perhaps TRBD2 (5 bases). Sequenced input: PBMCs. The sequence derives from a woman aged 18-29 years in good health and CMV-seronegative. CDR3 sequence reads: CASGRLLNTGELFF. CDR3 nucleotide sequence: TGTGCCAGCGGCAGACTATTGAACACCGGGGAGCTGTTTTTT.